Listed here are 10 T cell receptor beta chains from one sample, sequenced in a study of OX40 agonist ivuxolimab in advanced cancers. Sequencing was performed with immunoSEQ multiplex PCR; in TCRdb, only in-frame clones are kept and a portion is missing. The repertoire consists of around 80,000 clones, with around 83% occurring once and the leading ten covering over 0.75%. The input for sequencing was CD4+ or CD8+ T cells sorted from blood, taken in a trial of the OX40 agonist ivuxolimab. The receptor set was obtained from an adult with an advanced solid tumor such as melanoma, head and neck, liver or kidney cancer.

The CDR3 coding sequence is TGTGCCAGTTCTCAGGCCAATAGCAATCAGCCCCAGCATTTT. Its translation: CASSQANSNQPQHF. V usage is TRBV19 and J usage is TRBJ1-5, with D unclear. CDR1 is LNHDA, CDR2 SQIVND, per germline (reference sequence). V was shortened by 8 bases and J by 0 bases, with 11 bases between the two germline ends. The CDR3 totals 14 residues.

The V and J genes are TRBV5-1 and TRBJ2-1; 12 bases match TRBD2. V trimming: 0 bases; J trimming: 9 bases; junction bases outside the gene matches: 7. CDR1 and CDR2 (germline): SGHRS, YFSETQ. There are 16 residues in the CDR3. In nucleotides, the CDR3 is TGCGCCAGCAGCTTGGGACTAGCGGGAGCCCCAAGTGAGCAGTTCTTC. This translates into CASSLGLAGAPSEQFF.

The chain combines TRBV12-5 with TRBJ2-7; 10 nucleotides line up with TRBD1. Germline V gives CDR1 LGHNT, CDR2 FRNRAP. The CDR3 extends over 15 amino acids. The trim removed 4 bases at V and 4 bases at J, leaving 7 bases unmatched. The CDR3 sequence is CASGSGQGGSYEQYF. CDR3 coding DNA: TGTGCTAGTGGTTCCGGACAGGGGGGTTCTTACGAGCAGTACTTC.

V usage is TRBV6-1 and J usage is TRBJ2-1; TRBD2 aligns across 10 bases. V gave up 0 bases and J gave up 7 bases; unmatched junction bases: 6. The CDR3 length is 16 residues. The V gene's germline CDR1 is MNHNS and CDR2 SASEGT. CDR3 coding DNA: TGTGCCAGCAGTGAAGCGTGGTCTAGCGGGAGTAATGAGCAGTTCTTC. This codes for CASSEAWSSGSNEQFF.

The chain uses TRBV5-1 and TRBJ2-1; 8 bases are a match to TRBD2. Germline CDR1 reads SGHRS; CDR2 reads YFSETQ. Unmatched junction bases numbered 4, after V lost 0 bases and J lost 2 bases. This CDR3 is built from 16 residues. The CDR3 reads CASSLDAGGAYNEQFF. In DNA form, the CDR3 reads TGCGCCAGCAGCTTGGATGCCGGGGGGGCCTACAATGAGCAGTTCTTC.

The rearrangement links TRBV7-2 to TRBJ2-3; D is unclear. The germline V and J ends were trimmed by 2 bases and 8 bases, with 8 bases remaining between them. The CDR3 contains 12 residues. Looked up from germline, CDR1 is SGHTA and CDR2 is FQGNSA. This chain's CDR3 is CASSLKGRTQYF. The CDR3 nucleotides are TGTGCCAGCAGCTTAAAGGGTCGTACGCAGTATTTT.

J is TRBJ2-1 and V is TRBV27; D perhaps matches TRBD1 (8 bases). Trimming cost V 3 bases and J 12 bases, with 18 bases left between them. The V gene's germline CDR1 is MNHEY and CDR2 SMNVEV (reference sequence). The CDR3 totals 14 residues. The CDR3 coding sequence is TGTGCCAGCAGTTTTAACAGGGGGAGGGTCGGGCAGTTCTTC. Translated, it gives CASSFNRGRVGQFF.

The CDR3 region is CASSDLTGSSVQAFF. CDR3 nucleotide sequence: TGTGCCAGCAGTGACCTGACAGGGAGTTCGGTTCAGGCTTTCTTT. The chain recombines TRBV2 with TRBJ1-1; 7 positions agree with TRBD1. With V trimmed by 3 bases and J by 11 bases, 15 bases remained unmatched. Looked up from germline, CDR1 is SNHLY and CDR2 is FYNNEI. This CDR3 comprises 15 residues.

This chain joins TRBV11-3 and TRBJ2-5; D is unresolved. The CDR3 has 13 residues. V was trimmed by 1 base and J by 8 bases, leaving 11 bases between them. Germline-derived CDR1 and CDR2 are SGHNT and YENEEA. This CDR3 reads CASSLGEKRTQYF. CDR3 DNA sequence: TGTGCCAGCAGCTTAGGAGAGAAGAGAACCCAGTACTTC.

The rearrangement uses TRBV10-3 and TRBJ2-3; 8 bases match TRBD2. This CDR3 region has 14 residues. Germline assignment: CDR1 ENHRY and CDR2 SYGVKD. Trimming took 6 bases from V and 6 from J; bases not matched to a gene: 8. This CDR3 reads CAISSGSSFDTQYF. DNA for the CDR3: TGTGCCATCAGCAGCGGGAGTTCCTTTGATACGCAGTATTTT.